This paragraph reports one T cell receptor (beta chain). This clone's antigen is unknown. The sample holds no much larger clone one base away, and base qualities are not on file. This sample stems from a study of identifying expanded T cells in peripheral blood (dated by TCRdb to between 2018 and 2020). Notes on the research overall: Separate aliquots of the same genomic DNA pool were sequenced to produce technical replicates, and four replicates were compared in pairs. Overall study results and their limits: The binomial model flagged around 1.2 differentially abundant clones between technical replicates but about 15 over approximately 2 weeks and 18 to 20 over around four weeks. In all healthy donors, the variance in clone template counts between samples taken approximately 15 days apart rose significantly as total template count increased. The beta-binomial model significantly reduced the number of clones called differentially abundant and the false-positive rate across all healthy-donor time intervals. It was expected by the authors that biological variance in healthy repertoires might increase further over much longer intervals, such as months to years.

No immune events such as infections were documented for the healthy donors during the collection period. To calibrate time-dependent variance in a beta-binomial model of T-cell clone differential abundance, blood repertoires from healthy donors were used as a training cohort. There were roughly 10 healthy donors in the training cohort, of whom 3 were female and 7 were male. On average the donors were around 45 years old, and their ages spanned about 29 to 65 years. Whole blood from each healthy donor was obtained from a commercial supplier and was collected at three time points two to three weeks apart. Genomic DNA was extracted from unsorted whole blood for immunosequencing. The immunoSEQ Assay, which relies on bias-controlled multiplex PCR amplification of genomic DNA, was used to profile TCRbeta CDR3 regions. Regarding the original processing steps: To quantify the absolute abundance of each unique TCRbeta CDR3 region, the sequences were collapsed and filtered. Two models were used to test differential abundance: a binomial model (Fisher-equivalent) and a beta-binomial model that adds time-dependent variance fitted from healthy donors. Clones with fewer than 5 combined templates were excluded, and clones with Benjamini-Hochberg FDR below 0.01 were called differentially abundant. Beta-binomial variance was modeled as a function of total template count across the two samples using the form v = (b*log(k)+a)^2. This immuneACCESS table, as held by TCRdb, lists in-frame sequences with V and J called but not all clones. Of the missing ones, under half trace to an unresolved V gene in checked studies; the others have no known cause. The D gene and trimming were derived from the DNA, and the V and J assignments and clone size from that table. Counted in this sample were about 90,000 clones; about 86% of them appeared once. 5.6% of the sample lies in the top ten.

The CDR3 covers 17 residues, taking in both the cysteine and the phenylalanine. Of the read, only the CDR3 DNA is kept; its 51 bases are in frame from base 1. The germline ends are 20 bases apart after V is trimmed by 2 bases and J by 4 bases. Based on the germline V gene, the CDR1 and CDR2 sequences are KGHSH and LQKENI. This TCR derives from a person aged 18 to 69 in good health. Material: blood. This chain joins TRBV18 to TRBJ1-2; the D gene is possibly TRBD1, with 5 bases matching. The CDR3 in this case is CASSPEPGSPFSYGYTF. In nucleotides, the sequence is TGTGCCAGCTCACCAGAGCCAGGGTCGCCCTTTTCCTATGGCTACACCTTC. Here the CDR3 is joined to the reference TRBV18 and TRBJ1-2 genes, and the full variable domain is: NAGVMQNPRHLVRRRGQEARLRCSPMKGHSHVYWYRQLPEEGLKFMVYLQKENIIDESGMPKERFSAEFPKEGPSILRIQQVVRGDSAAYFCASSPEPGSPFSYGYTFGSGTRLTVV.